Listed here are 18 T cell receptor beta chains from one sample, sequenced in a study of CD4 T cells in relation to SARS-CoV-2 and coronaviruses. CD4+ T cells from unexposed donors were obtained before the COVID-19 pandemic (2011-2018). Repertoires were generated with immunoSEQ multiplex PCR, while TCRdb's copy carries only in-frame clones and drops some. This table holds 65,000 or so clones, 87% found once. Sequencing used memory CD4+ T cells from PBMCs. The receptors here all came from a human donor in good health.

CDR3 sequence: CASSSGTTKETQYF. The CDR3 DNA reads TGTGCCAGCAGCTCCGGGACAACGAAAGAGACCCAGTACTTC. The V and J genes are TRBV5-4 and TRBJ2-5; D possibly corresponds to TRBD1 (6 bases). The germline CDR1 and CDR2 sequences are SGHNT and YYREEE (reference sequence). Trimming shortened V by 3 bases and J by 3 bases, and 12 bases separated the two germline ends. There are 14 residues in the CDR3.

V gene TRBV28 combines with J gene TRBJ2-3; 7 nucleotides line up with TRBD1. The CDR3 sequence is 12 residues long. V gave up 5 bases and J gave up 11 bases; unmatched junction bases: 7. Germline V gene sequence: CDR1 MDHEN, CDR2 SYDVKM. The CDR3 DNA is TGTGCCAGCAGTCTAATGACAGGGCTGCAGTATTTT. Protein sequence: CASSLMTGLQYF. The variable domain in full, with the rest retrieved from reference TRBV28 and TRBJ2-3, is DVKVTQSSRYLVKRTGEKVFLECVQDMDHENMFWYRQDPGLGLRLIYFSYDVKMKEKGDIPEGYSVSREKKERFSLILESASTNQTSMYLCASSLMTGLQYFGPGTRLTVL.

CDR3 nucleotides: TGTGCCAGCAGTGAAAACCCAGGGGGCACTGAAGCTTTCTTT. Its translation is CASSENPGGTEAFF. The rearrangement uses TRBV2 and TRBJ1-1; TRBD1 aligns across 7 bases. Looked up from germline, CDR1 is SNHLY and CDR2 is FYNNEI. V trimming: 2 bases; J trimming: 4 bases; junction bases outside the gene matches: 4. The CDR3 runs 14 residues.

The CDR3 is CATSDPGPREETQYF. The CDR3 DNA reads TGTGCCACCAGTGATCCGGGACCGCGGGAAGAGACCCAGTACTTC. The chain joins TRBV24-1 to TRBJ2-5, with D perhaps assigned TRBD1 or TRBD2 (5 bases each). Per germline, CDR1 KGHDR and CDR2 SFDVKD. This CDR3 region has 15 residues. V lost 3 bases, J lost 3 bases, and 13 bases lay in between.

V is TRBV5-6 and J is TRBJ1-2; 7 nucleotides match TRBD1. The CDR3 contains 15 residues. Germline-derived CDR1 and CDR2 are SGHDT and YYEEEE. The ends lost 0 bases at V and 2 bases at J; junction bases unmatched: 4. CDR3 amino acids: CASSLALGQNYGYTF. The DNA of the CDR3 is TGTGCCAGCAGCTTGGCCCTGGGACAGAACTATGGCTACACCTTC.

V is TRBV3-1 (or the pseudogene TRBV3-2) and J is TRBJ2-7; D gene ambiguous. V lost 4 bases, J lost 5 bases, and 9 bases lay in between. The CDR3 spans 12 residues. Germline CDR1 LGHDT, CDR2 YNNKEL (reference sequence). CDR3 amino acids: CASSLNGNEQYF. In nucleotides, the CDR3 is TGTGCCAGCAGCCTTAATGGCAACGAGCAGTACTTC.

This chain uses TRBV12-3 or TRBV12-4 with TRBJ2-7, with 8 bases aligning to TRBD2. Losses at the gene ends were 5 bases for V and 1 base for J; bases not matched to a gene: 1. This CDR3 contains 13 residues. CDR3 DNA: TGTGCCAGCAGTCGCGGGAGGTCCTACGAGCAGTACTTC. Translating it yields CASSRGRSYEQYF.

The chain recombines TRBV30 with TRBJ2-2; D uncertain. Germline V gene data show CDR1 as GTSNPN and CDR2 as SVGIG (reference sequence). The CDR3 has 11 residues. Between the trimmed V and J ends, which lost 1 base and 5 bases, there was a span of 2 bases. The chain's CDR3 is CAWSETGELFF. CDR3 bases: TGTGCCTGGAGTGAAACCGGGGAGCTGTTTTTT.

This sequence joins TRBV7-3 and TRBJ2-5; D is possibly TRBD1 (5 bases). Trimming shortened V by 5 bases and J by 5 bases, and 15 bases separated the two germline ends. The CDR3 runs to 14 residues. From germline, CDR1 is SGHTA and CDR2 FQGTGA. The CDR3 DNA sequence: TGTGCCAGCAGCCCCAGGGCTAGTCGGGAGACCCAGTACTTC. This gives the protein CASSPRASRETQYF.

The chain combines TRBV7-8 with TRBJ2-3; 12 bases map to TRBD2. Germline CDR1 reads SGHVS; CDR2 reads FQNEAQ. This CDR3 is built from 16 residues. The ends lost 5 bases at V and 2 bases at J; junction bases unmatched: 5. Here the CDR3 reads CASSRGLAGFTDTQYF. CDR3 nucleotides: TGTGCCAGCAGCAGAGGACTAGCGGGATTCACAGATACGCAGTATTTT. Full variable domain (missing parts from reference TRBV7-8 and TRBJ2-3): GAGVSQSPRYKVAKRGQDVALRCDPISGHVSLFWYQQALGQGPEFLTYFQNEAQLDKSGLPSDRFFAERPEGSVSTLKIQRTQQEDSAVYLCASSRGLAGFTDTQYFGPGTRLTVL.

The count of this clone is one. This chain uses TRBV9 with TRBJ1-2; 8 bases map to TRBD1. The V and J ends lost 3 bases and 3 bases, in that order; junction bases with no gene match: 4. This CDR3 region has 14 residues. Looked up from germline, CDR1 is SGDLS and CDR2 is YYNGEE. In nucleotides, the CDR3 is TGTGCCAGCAGCGCCCCAGGGGGCGACTATGGCTACACCTTC. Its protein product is CASSAPGGDYGYTF.

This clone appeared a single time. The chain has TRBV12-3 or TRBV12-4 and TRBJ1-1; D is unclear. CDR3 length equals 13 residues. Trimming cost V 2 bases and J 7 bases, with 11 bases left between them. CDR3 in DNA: TGTGCCAGCAGTTTAAGAGTCGTCCTTGAAGCTTTCTTT. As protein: CASSLRVVLEAFF.

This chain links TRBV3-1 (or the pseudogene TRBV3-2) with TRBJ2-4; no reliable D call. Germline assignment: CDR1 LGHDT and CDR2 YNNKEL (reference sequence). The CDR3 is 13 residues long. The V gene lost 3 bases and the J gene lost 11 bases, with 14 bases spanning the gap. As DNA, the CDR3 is TGTGCCAGCAGCCACGCCGGGCGAGAGGTTCAGTACTTC. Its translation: CASSHAGREVQYF.

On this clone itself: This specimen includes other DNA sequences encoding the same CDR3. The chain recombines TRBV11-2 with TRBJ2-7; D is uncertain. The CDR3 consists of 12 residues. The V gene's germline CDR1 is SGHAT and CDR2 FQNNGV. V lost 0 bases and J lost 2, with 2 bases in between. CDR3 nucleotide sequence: TGTGCCAGCAGCTTAGATCCCTACGAGCAGTACTTC. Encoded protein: CASSLDPYEQYF. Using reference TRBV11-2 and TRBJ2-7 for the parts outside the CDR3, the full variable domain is EAGVAQSPRYKIIEKRQSVAFWCNPISGHATLYWYQQILGQGPKLLIQFQNNGVVDDSQLPKDRFSAERLKGVDSTLKIQPAKLEDSAVYLCASSLDPYEQYFGPGTRLTVT.

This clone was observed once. This CDR3 is CASSPDYFDTDTQYF. Written as DNA, the CDR3 is TGTGCCAGCAGTCCCGACTACTTCGACACAGATACGCAGTATTTT. V usage is TRBV6-2 or TRBV6-3 and J usage is TRBJ2-3, with D possibly matching TRBD2 (5 bases). V lost 5 bases and J 2 bases, leaving 14 bases between the germline ends. Germline V gives CDR1 MNHEY, CDR2 SVGEGT. This CDR3 is 15 amino acids long.

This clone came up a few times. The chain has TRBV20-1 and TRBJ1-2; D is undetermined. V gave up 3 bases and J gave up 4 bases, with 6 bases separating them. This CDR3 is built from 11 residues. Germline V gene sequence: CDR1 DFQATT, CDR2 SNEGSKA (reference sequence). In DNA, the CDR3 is TGCAGTGCTAGTGGCGGCTATGGCTACACCTTC. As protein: CSASGGYGYTF.

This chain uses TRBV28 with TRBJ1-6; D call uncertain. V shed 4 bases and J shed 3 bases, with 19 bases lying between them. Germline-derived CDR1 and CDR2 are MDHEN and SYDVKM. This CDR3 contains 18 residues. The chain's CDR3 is CASSSLPQRGGYNSPLHF. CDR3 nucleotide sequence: TGTGCCAGCAGTTCACTACCGCAGCGCGGAGGCTATAATTCACCCCTCCACTTT.

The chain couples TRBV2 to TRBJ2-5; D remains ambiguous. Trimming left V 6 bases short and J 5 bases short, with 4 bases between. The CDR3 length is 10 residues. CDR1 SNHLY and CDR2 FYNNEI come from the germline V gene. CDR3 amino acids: CASRRETQYF. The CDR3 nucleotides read TGTGCCAGCAGGCGGGAGACCCAGTACTTC.